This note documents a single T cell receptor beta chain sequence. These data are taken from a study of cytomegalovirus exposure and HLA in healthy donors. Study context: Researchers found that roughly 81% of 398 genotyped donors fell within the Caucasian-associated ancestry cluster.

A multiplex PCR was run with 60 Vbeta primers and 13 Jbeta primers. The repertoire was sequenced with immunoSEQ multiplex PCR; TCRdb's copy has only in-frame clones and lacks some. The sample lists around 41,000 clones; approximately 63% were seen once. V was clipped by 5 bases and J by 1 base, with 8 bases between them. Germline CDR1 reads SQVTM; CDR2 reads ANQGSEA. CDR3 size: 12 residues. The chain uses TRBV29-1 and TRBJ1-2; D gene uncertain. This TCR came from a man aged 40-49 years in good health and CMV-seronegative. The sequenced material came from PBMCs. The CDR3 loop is CSVKGDNYGYTF. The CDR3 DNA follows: TGCAGCGTTAAGGGAGATAACTATGGCTACACCTTC.